Below are 25 T cell receptor beta chains sequenced from a single sample in a study of early T cells in non-severe SARS-CoV-2 infection. TCRdb reanalysed the 5' RACE reads using MiXCR and keeps one entry per CDR3 protein. The sample lists roughly 30,000 distinct CDR3 sequences; around 5% were seen once. Source material: whole blood. These receptors came from an adult who was a healthcare worker with PCR-confirmed SARS-CoV-2 infection or an uninfected control (not recorded which).

This clonotype was found many times. The chain joins TRBV6-2 or TRBV6-3 to TRBJ1-5; no reliable D call. With 8 bases removed from V and 5 bases from J, the gap between germline ends came to 7 bases. Germline CDR1 MNHEY, CDR2 SVGEGT. The CDR3 extends over 11 amino acids. The CDR3 reads CASGPYQPQHF. DNA for the CDR3: TGTGCCAGCGGCCCATATCAGCCCCAGCATTTT.

This clonotype was counted a few times. The chain links TRBV6-1 to TRBJ2-2, with D perhaps matching TRBD1 (6 bases). The CDR3 has 14 amino acids. Germline values: CDR1 MNHNS, CDR2 SASEGT. V was trimmed by 7 bases and J by 4 bases, leaving 13 bases between them. The CDR3 loop is CASITGLGTGELFF. CDR3 nucleotides: TGTGCCAGCATTACAGGGTTAGGCACCGGGGAGCTGTTTTTT.

There are many counts of this clonotype. The chain couples TRBV15 to TRBJ1-1; no definite D call. Germline V gene data show CDR1 as LNHNV and CDR2 as YYDKDF (reference sequence). The V and J ends lost 0 bases and 1 base respectively, with 9 bases between them. This CDR3 has 15 amino acids. The CDR3 DNA reads as TGTGCCACCAGCAGAGATCATACTTGGAACACTGAAGCTTTCTTT. This codes for CATSRDHTWNTEAFF.

This clonotype was seen only a few times. The chain combines TRBV12-3 or TRBV12-4 with TRBJ2-3; D is tentatively TRBD1 or TRBD2 (5 bases each). The CDR3 covers 15 residues. V lost 5 bases, J lost 0 bases, and 12 bases lay in between. CDR3 nucleotides: TGTGCCAGCAGTCGACAGAAGCGGAGCACAGATACGCAGTATTTT. It specifies CASSRQKRSTDTQYF.

This clonotype has a count of ten or more. This chain joins TRBV19 and TRBJ2-1; unclear D gene. The CDR3 runs 15 residues. Trimming shortened V by 7 bases and J by 6 bases, and 19 bases separated the two germline ends. Looked up from germline, CDR1 is LNHDA and CDR2 is SQIVND (reference sequence). The DNA for the CDR3 is TGTGCCAGTAATAAGGGCGGTCCCCCTTTCAATGAGCAGTTCTTC. Translating it yields CASNKGGPPFNEQFF. The full variable domain, rest sourced from reference TRBV19 and TRBJ2-1, is DGGITQSPKYLFRKEGQNVTLSCEQNLNHDAMYWYRQDPGQGLRLIYYSQIVNDFQKGDIAEGYSVSREKKESFPLTVTSAQKNPTAFYLCASNKGGPPFNEQFFGPGTRLTVL.

This clonotype was counted ten times or more. This chain joins TRBV12-5 and TRBJ2-7; TRBD2 aligns across 12 bases. From germline, CDR1 is LGHNT and CDR2 FRNRAP. CDR3 size: 15 residues. The trim removed 5 bases at V and 3 bases at J, leaving 5 bases unmatched. The CDR3 bases are TGTGCTAGTGGTCGCGGACTAGCGGGGAACTACGAGCAGTACTTC. Its protein product is CASGRGLAGNYEQYF.

The rearrangement links TRBV2 to TRBJ2-2; possibly TRBD2 for D (6 bases). CDR1 SNHLY and CDR2 FYNNEI come from the germline V gene. V lost 7 bases, J lost 0 bases, and 12 bases lay in between. This CDR3 has 15 residues. The CDR3 nucleotides read TGTGCCAGCATTAAGACTAGAGCGAACACCGGGGAGCTGTTTTTT. It specifies CASIKTRANTGELFF.

This clonotype has only a few counts. The chain uses TRBV4-1 and TRBJ2-3; 8 bases are shared with TRBD1. CDR3 size: 19 residues. V trimming: 0 bases; J trimming: 4 bases; junction bases outside the gene matches: 15. CDR1 MGHRA and CDR2 YSYEKL come from the germline V gene. CDR3 DNA: TGCGCCAGCAGCCAAGACCAAAATAAAGGACAGGGTCGCTCAGATACGCAGTATTTT. Residues: CASSQDQNKGQGRSDTQYF.

In this sample, this clonotype turned up a few times. The rearrangement joins TRBV21-1 to TRBJ2-6. TRBV21-1 is a pseudogene locus. This CDR3 comprises 14 residues. CDR3 in DNA: TGTGCCAGCGGAAGTTCCCCTGGGGCCAACGTCCTGACTTTC. Translation gives CASGSSPGANVLTF.

This rearrangement joins TRBV7-2 to TRBJ2-2; 7 bases align to TRBD2. From germline, CDR1 is SGHTA and CDR2 FQGNSA. This CDR3 spans 14 amino acids. V trimming: 5 bases; J trimming: 4 bases; junction bases outside the gene matches: 4. The DNA of the CDR3 is TGTGCCAGCAGCCGGGACTATTCCACCGGGGAGCTGTTTTTT. Translating gives CASSRDYSTGELFF.

This clonotype has a handful of counts. The chain joins TRBV11-2 to TRBJ1-2; the match to TRBD1 covers 9 bases. The V gene end was trimmed by 0 bases and the J gene end by 8 bases; junction bases not matched to a gene: 7. CDR3 length: 15 amino acids. From germline, CDR1 is SGHAT and CDR2 FQNNGV. CDR3 DNA: TGTGCCAGCAGCTTAGATTCTGGGACAGGGTTCGGCTACACCTTC. Encoded protein: CASSLDSGTGFGYTF.

This clonotype has a count of ten or more. The genes are TRBV6-5 and TRBJ2-1; possible D gene TRBD2, 6 bases. The V end lost 6 bases, the J end lost 4 bases, and 19 bases lay between the germline ends. The CDR3 covers 16 residues. Germline loops: CDR1 MNHEY, CDR2 SVGAGI. In nucleotides, the CDR3 is TGTGCCAGCAGCTACCCCTCGGCGGCGGGGTACAATGAGCAGTTCTTC. Translating it yields CASSYPSAAGYNEQFF.

In its sample, this clonotype was seen many times. The chain combines TRBV6-5 with TRBJ2-1; D is possibly TRBD2 (6 bases). Germline CDR1 is MNHEY and CDR2 is SVGAGI. Trimming took 4 bases from V and 0 from J, leaving 13 bases between them. CDR3 length: 16 residues. The CDR3 is CASSLEGSSSYNEQFF. The CDR3 DNA is TGTGCCAGCAGTTTGGAGGGATCGAGCTCCTACAATGAGCAGTTCTTC.

At least ten counts were recorded for this clonotype. The V gene is TRBV14, the J gene TRBJ1-1; D is undetermined. Germline V gene sequence: CDR1 SGHDN, CDR2 FVKESK. Trimming stripped 4 bases from V and 1 base from J, with 13 bases between. The CDR3 is 15 amino acids. The CDR3, as DNA: TGTGCCAGCAGCCCTTGGGCGGGCGGGAACACTGAAGCTTTCTTT. It codes for CASSPWAGGNTEAFF.

The V call is TRBV12-3 or TRBV12-4, the J call TRBJ2-3; D may correspond to TRBD1 or TRBD2 (6 bases each). The CDR3 runs to 15 residues. Trimming shortened V by 5 bases and J by 2 bases, and 14 bases separated the two germline ends. CDR3 coding DNA: TGTGCCAGCAGTGGGACGGGGGCTCCCACAGATACGCAGTATTTT. The encoded protein is CASSGTGAPTDTQYF.

V and J are TRBV5-4 and TRBJ2-7; D may match TRBD1 or TRBD2 (6 bases each). The CDR3 runs to 15 residues. The germline CDR1 and CDR2 sequences are SGHNT and YYREEE (reference sequence). Deletions cut 3 bases from V and 4 bases from J, with 17 bases between. CDR3: CASSSPGAPWYEQYF. The DNA for the CDR3 is TGTGCCAGCAGCTCGCCGGGGGCACCGTGGTACGAGCAGTACTTC.

In this sample, this clonotype is medium-sized. The V and J genes are TRBV30 and TRBJ2-5; the D gene is possibly TRBD2 (7 bases). Trimming removed 2 bases at V and 2 bases at J, with 12 bases between. The CDR3 is 14 amino acids. From germline, CDR1 is GTSNPN and CDR2 SVGIG (reference sequence). The chain's CDR3 is CAWSWGGRQETQYF. The CDR3 bases are TGTGCCTGGAGTTGGGGGGGCCGACAAGAGACCCAGTACTTC.

This clonotype has at least ten counts. The V gene is TRBV20-1, the J gene TRBJ1-1, with TRBD1 matching 7 bases. This CDR3 has 12 amino acids. The germline V gene encodes CDR1 DFQATT and CDR2 SNEGSKA (reference sequence). V trimming: 8 bases; J trimming: 1 base; junction bases outside the gene matches: 4. This CDR3 reads CSPWTGNTEAFF. CDR3 bases: TGCAGTCCTTGGACAGGGAACACTGAAGCTTTCTTT.

There are many counts of this clonotype. This chain links TRBV12-3 or TRBV12-4 with TRBJ1-5; 7 bases are shared with TRBD1. The trim removed 4 bases at V and 1 base at J, leaving 4 bases unmatched. This CDR3 has 15 residues. CDR3 amino acids: CASSSNRGSNQPQHF. CDR3 nucleotide sequence: TGTGCCAGCAGTTCGAACAGGGGAAGCAATCAGCCCCAGCATTTT.

This clonotype was detected ten times or more. The chain carries TRBV9 and TRBJ2-3; 7 bases are a match to TRBD1. V shed 3 bases and J 4 bases; nucleotides not matched to a gene: 5. Germline lookup yields CDR1 SGDLS and CDR2 YYNGEE. CDR3 size: 14 residues. CDR3 bases: TGTGCCAGCAGCGCTCCGGGACAGTCAGATACGCAGTATTTT. Its protein is CASSAPGQSDTQYF.

By frequency in the sample, this clonotype is medium-sized. V is TRBV7-8 and J is TRBJ2-7; tentatively, D is TRBD2 (5 bases). This CDR3 is 17 amino acids long. With 5 bases removed from V and 0 bases from J, the gap between germline ends came to 20 bases. Germline values: CDR1 SGHVS, CDR2 FQNEAQ. The CDR3 region is CASSPWIWRSDSYEQYF. The DNA for the CDR3 is TGTGCCAGCAGCCCCTGGATCTGGAGGTCAGACTCCTACGAGCAGTACTTC.

Ten or more counts support this clonotype. The chain uses TRBV30 and TRBJ1-6, with D tentatively TRBD1 (5 bases). Trimming pared 1 base from V and 10 bases from J, leaving 17 bases between. The germline V gene encodes CDR1 GTSNPN and CDR2 SVGIG (reference sequence). The length of the CDR3 is 15 residues. The CDR3 region has the DNA TGTGCCTGGAGTGCCCCCATGATGCGGGGGTCACCCCTCCACTTT. It encodes CAWSAPMMRGSPLHF.

V is TRBV6-1 and J is TRBJ1-6; TRBD1 aligns across 7 bases. The CDR3 totals 14 residues. Germline CDR1 MNHNS, CDR2 SASEGT. Germline trimming cut 7 bases from V and 7 bases from J; bases unmatched to any gene: 7. Here the CDR3 DNA reads TGTGCCAGCACAGACAGGGTCTACAATTCACCCCTCCACTTT. Translating gives CASTDRVYNSPLHF.

The table lists this clonotype with a few counts. The rearrangement uses TRBV5-4 and TRBJ2-7; TRBD2 agrees at 14 bases. Trimming cost V 4 bases and J 2 bases; bases outside gene matches: 8. The CDR3 runs to 17 residues. Germline V CDR1 and CDR2: SGHNT, YYREEE (reference sequence). The CDR3 reads CASSPGTSGSMTYEQYF. The CDR3 region has the DNA TGTGCCAGCAGCCCTGGGACTAGCGGGAGTATGACCTACGAGCAGTACTTC.

This clonotype is labeled as medium-sized. The chain uses TRBV30 and TRBJ1-3; no firm D call. V was clipped by 1 base and J by 4 bases, with 5 bases between them. The germline V gene has CDR1 GTSNPN and CDR2 SVGIG (reference sequence). The CDR3 sequence is 12 residues long. CDR3 nucleotide sequence: TGTGCCTGGAGTGGTATCGGAAACACCATATATTTT. Translation: CAWSGIGNTIYF.